These T cell receptor beta chains were read from a single sample in a study of graft-versus-host responses after intestinal transplantation. Produced via immunoSEQ multiplex PCR; TCRdb's table is partial and in-frame only. The data hold about 21,000 clones, with 56% observed a single time. Sequenced here: alloreactive CD4+ T cells from a mixed lymphocyte reaction culture, sampled before intestinal transplant. Every receptor here comes from a human patient who received an intestinal transplant. CDR3s include the opening cysteine and the closing phenylalanine or tryptophan. Each record gives: V gene, CDR3 length, J gene, D gene, clone size, CDR3 protein, CDR3 DNA. A D gene is named only where the DNA matches it firmly. Clone size is shown for a subset of rows, as once, few, many or a class of expanded clone.

V: TRBV30
length: 14
J: TRBJ1-4
D: TRBD1
size: few
CDR3: CAWSWASGGEKLFF
DNA: TGTGCCTGGAGTTGGGCCTCAGGGGGCGAAAAACTGTTTTTT

V: TRBV6-5
length: 14
J: TRBJ1-2
D: -
size: few
CDR3: CASREDRQDYGYTF
DNA: TGTGCCAGCAGAGAAGATCGACAGGACTATGGCTACACCTTC

V: TRBV7-3
length: 15
J: TRBJ2-7
D: -
size: -
CDR3: CASSISGTFPHEQYF
DNA: TGTGCCAGCAGCATATCCGGGACTTTCCCGCACGAGCAGTACTTC

V: TRBV4-1
length: 16
J: TRBJ1-5
D: -
size: -
CDR3: CASSQVSTDSNQPQHF
DNA: TGCGCCAGCAGCCAAGTGAGCACAGATAGCAATCAGCCCCAGCATTTT

V: TRBV28
length: 13
J: TRBJ1-1
D: -
size: -
CDR3: CASGPDSPLGAFF
DNA: TGTGCCAGCGGGCCGGACAGCCCTTTAGGAGCTTTCTTT

V: TRBV19
length: 16
J: TRBJ2-1
D: -
size: -
CDR3: CASTPWGTTSYNEQFF
DNA: TGTGCCAGTACCCCATGGGGGACAACCTCCTACAATGAGCAGTTCTTC

V: TRBV9
length: 16
J: TRBJ2-3
D: TRBD2
size: few
CDR3: CASSVGPLIAGEAQYF
DNA: TGTGCCAGCAGCGTAGGACCTTTAATAGCGGGAGAAGCGCAGTATTTT

V: TRBV14
length: 14
J: TRBJ1-2
D: TRBD1
size: -
CDR3: CASRQTGTGYGYTF
DNA: TGTGCCAGCAGACAAACCGGGACAGGCTATGGCTACACCTTC

V: TRBV5-1
length: 15
J: TRBJ1-1
D: TRBD1
size: few
CDR3: CASSLRDRPNTEAFF
DNA: TGCGCCAGCAGCTTGCGGGACAGACCCAACACTGAAGCTTTCTTT

V: TRBV5-1
length: 14
J: TRBJ2-7
D: -
size: -
CDR3: CASSLVGASYEQYF
DNA: TGCGCCAGCAGCTTGGTAGGGGCGTCCTACGAGCAGTACTTC

V: TRBV2
length: 16
J: TRBJ2-1
D: TRBD2
size: -
CDR3: CASSAPEGLGYNEQFF
DNA: TGTGCCAGCAGTGCCCCCGAAGGACTAGGGTACAATGAGCAGTTCTTC

V: TRBV5-4
length: 15
J: TRBJ2-4
D: -
size: -
CDR3: CASSLEGAPKNIQYF
DNA: TGTGCCAGCAGCTTGGAAGGGGCGCCCAAAAACATTCAGTACTTC

V: TRBV2
length: 14
J: TRBJ1-2
D: -
size: few
CDR3: CASSERGKNYGYTF
DNA: TGTGCCAGCAGTGAACGGGGGAAGAACTATGGCTACACCTTC

V: TRBV7-3
length: 15
J: TRBJ2-3
D: -
size: -
CDR3: CASSPSGGTTDTQYF
DNA: TGTGCCAGCAGCCCCTCCGGGGGAACCACAGATACGCAGTATTTT

V: TRBV10-3
length: 14
J: TRBJ2-7
D: TRBD1
size: -
CDR3: CAIRSGTGDYEQYF
DNA: TGTGCCATCAGATCCGGGACAGGGGACTACGAGCAGTACTTC

V: TRBV6-6
length: 15
J: TRBJ1-5
D: -
size: -
CDR3: CASSYSGASNQPQHF
DNA: TGTGCCAGCAGTTACTCGGGGGCTAGCAATCAGCCCCAGCATTTT

V: TRBV29-1
length: 12
J: TRBJ1-2
D: -
size: few
CDR3: CSVEAVNYGYTF
DNA: TGCAGCGTTGAAGCCGTTAACTATGGCTACACCTTC

V: TRBV6-6
length: 16
J: TRBJ1-5
D: -
size: -
CDR3: CASSRPLTENNQPQHF
DNA: TGTGCCAGCAGCCGTCCCCTCACAGAGAACAATCAGCCCCAGCATTTT

V: TRBV27
length: 17
J: TRBJ1-5
D: -
size: -
CDR3: CASSFLGTPDSNQPQHF
DNA: TGTGCCAGCAGTTTCCTCGGGACACCGGATAGCAATCAGCCCCAGCATTTT